The clone carrying this T cell receptor (beta chain) was seen many times. These data come from a study of T cells after yellow fever vaccination. Generation of TCR cDNA used 5'RACE template switching (which added a universal primer site and UMIs). TCRdb used MiXCR to reprocess the 5' RACE reads, holding one entry per CDR3 protein. The repertoire has 78,000 or so distinct CDR3 sequences, about 7.7% of them found once; the top ten carry 25% to 35%. There are 14 residues in the CDR3. The V segment lost 6 bases and the J segment 5 bases; nucleotides outside the gene matches: 5. Per the germline V gene, CDR1 is LGHDT and CDR2 is YNNKEL (reference sequence).

The clonotype originates from a man in his late teens or twenties who received the YFV17D yellow fever vaccine. This sample comprised CD8+ T cells sorted from PBMCs, obtained around 10 days after the first yellow fever vaccination. The rearrangement uses TRBV3-1 and TRBJ2-3; 10 bases align to TRBD2. As DNA, the CDR3 is TGTGCCAGCAGTCCTAGCGGGGGCGGAGATACGCAGTATTTT. It encodes CASSPSGGGDTQYF.